The next 31 T cell receptor beta chains were all read from a single sample in a study of cytomegalovirus exposure and HLA in healthy donors. The method was immunoSEQ multiplex PCR; TCRdb's version includes in-frame clones alone and lacks a portion of them. The table shows about 120,000 clones, with about nine tenths occurring only once. Source material: PBMCs. Receptors were obtained from a woman in her late teens or twenties in good health and CMV-seronegative.

The V and J genes are TRBV25-1 and TRBJ2-1; 7 bases are a match to TRBD2. Germline CDR1 MGHDK, CDR2 SYGVNS. This CDR3 is built from 13 residues. Unmatched junction bases numbered 11, after V lost 3 bases and J lost 15 bases. The CDR3 nucleotides are TGTGCCAGCAGTGACACTGGACTAGTAGCTTGGTTCTTC. It translates to CASSDTGLVAWFF.

This clone was observed once. V and J are TRBV5-1 and TRBJ2-5; TRBD1 might be the D (6 bases). The CDR3 spans 16 residues. Per germline, CDR1 SGHRS and CDR2 YFSETQ. V was cut by 5 bases and J by 0 bases, with 17 bases left in between. CDR3 nucleotide sequence: TGCGCCAGCAGGTCGACAGGCCAAGGGCACCAAGAGACCCAGTACTTC. As protein: CASRSTGQGHQETQYF.

The chain joins TRBV19 to TRBJ2-7; TRBD2 aligns across 10 bases. Germline CDR1 LNHDA, CDR2 SQIVND (reference sequence). The CDR3 runs to 15 residues. The J segment lost 2 bases and the V segment lost 4 bases, leaving 5 bases of the junction unmatched. Here the CDR3 reads CASSRGLAGAYEQYF. The CDR3 coding sequence is TGTGCCAGTAGTAGGGGGCTAGCGGGGGCCTACGAGCAGTACTTC.

This rearrangement joins TRBV5-4 to TRBJ1-2; the D is unclear. The ends were cut back, 2 bases at V and 3 bases at J, with 8 bases in the middle. The length of the CDR3 is 13 residues. CDR1 is SGHNT and CDR2 is YYREEE in the germline V gene (reference sequence). This chain's CDR3 is CASSFTEYYGYTF. The DNA of the CDR3 is TGTGCCAGCAGCTTCACAGAATACTATGGCTACACCTTC.

DNA of the CDR3: TGTGCCAGCAGCCAAGTGATAGCGGGAGCTACGCAGTATTTT. This gives the protein CASSQVIAGATQYF. The chain has TRBV4-2 and TRBJ2-3; TRBD2 matches 9 bases. The germline V gene encodes CDR1 LGHNA and CDR2 YNFKEQ. The V segment lost 1 base and the J segment 8 bases; nucleotides outside the gene matches: 4. This CDR3 region has 14 residues.

The chain carries TRBV5-4 and TRBJ1-3; unclear D gene. Germline V lookup: CDR1 SGHNT, CDR2 YYREEE (reference sequence). The CDR3 is made up of 15 amino acids. Trimming removed 2 bases from V and 0 bases from J, with 9 bases in between. The CDR3 nucleotides are TGTGCCAGCAGCTTCGGGGTCGACTCTGGAAACACCATATATTTT. Translation: CASSFGVDSGNTIYF. Full variable domain (rest looked up from reference TRBV5-4 and TRBJ1-3): ETGVTQSPTHLIKTRGQQVTLRCSSQSGHNTVSWYQQALGQGPQFIFQYYREEENGRGNFPPRFSGLQFPNYSSELNVNALELDDSALYLCASSFGVDSGNTIYFGEGSWLTVV.

The rearrangement links TRBV2 to TRBJ1-1; D call uncertain. The CDR3 consists of 14 residues. V shed 4 bases and J shed 5 bases, with 14 bases lying between them. Germline CDR1 and CDR2: SNHLY and FYNNEI. CDR3 DNA sequence: TGTGCCAGCAGTGTAGGCAGAACGGGGACTGAAGCTTTCTTT. It is translated as CASSVGRTGTEAFF.

V is TRBV5-5 and J is TRBJ2-3, with a tentative D call TRBD1 (6 bases). In germline, CDR1 is SGHKS, CDR2 YYEKEE (reference sequence). Trimming left V 0 bases short and J 2 bases short, with 13 bases between. This CDR3 contains 16 residues. CDR3 amino acids: CASSLVTGRYTDTQYF. The CDR3 nucleotides are TGTGCCAGCAGCTTGGTTACAGGGCGATACACAGATACGCAGTATTTT. Variable domain in full (rest from reference TRBV5-5 and TRBJ2-3): DAGVTQSPTHLIKTRGQQVTLRCSPISGHKSVSWYQQVLGQGPQFIFQYYEKEERGRGNFPDRFSARQFPNYSSELNVNALLLGDSALYLCASSLVTGRYTDTQYFGPGTRLTVL.

This chain links TRBV29-1 with TRBJ1-2, with 8 bases lining up with TRBD1. Germline-derived CDR1 and CDR2 are SQVTM and ANQGSEA. V shed 7 bases, J shed 2 bases, and the junction held 15 bases outside the gene matches. This CDR3 is built from 16 residues. CDR3 DNA: TGCAGCGCGTCAGGGACAGGCCTCCTGGGGAACTATGGCTACACCTTC. Translating it yields CSASGTGLLGNYGYTF. The full variable domain, rest sourced from reference TRBV29-1 and TRBJ1-2, is SAVISQKPSRDICQRGTSLTIQCQVDSQVTMMFWYRQQPGQSLTLIATANQGSEATYESGFVIDKFPISRPNLTFSTLTVSNMSPEDSSIYLCSASGTGLLGNYGYTFGSGTRLTVV.

This chain's CDR3 is CASRTGRNYSNQPQHF. The CDR3 bases are TGTGCCAGCAGGACAGGACGGAATTATAGCAATCAGCCCCAGCATTTT. The chain employs TRBV25-1 and TRBJ1-5; D is possibly TRBD1 (6 bases). Germline loops: CDR1 MGHDK, CDR2 SYGVNS. This CDR3 is built from 16 residues. V shed 6 bases and J shed 0 bases, with 15 bases lying between them.

The chain uses TRBV19 and TRBJ1-1; D ambiguous. The CDR3 loop spans 12 amino acids. Germline V gene data show CDR1 as LNHDA and CDR2 as SQIVND (reference sequence). Trimming took off 3 bases at V and 1 base at J, with 3 bases between the two ends. The CDR3, as DNA: TGTGCCAGTAGTATCAGGAACACTGAAGCTTTCTTT. Protein: CASSIRNTEAFF. Variable domain in full (rest from reference TRBV19 and TRBJ1-1): DGGITQSPKYLFRKEGQNVTLSCEQNLNHDAMYWYRQDPGQGLRLIYYSQIVNDFQKGDIAEGYSVSREKKESFPLTVTSAQKNPTAFYLCASSIRNTEAFFGQGTRLTVV.

V is TRBV11-1 and J is TRBJ2-1; 7 positions agree with TRBD1. Looked up from germline, CDR1 is SGHAT and CDR2 is FQDESV (reference sequence). The V and J ends lost 1 base and 8 bases, in that order; junction bases with no gene match: 8. This CDR3 region has 15 residues. The CDR3 bases are TGTGCCAGCAGCTTAGGGTACAGGGGTGGGGATGAGCAGTTCTTC. This translates into CASSLGYRGGDEQFF. Drawing the rest from reference TRBV11-1 and TRBJ2-1, the complete variable domain is EAEVAQSPRYKITEKSQAVAFWCDPISGHATLYWYRQILGQGPELLVQFQDESVVDDSQLPKDRFSAERLKGVDSTLKIQPAELGDSAMYLCASSLGYRGGDEQFFGPGTRLTVL.

The rearrangement joins TRBV5-1 to TRBJ2-3; TRBD2 matches 10 bases. Germline CDR1 and CDR2: SGHRS and YFSETQ. After removal of 4 bases from V and 3 bases from J, the junction contained 8 bases not matched to a gene. The CDR3 has 16 amino acids. The CDR3 coding sequence is TGCGCCAGCAGCCCCCGGACTAGCGGAAGGACAGATACGCAGTATTTT. Its translation: CASSPRTSGRTDTQYF.

The count of this clone is one. The chain recombines TRBV28 with TRBJ1-3; 9 nucleotides align to TRBD1. This CDR3 has 19 residues. Trimming cost V 2 bases and J 0 bases; bases outside gene matches: 11. The germline V gene encodes CDR1 MDHEN and CDR2 SYDVKM. The CDR3 DNA reads TGTGCCAGCAGTTTAAAGAACAGGGGGCGTCTCTTCTCTGGAAACACCATATATTTT. The encoded protein is CASSLKNRGRLFSGNTIYF.

The V gene is TRBV28, the J gene TRBJ2-5; the D gene is possibly TRBD1 (6 bases). The V end lost 5 bases, the J end lost 2 bases, and 15 bases lay between the germline ends. This CDR3 contains 15 residues. Germline V lookup: CDR1 MDHEN, CDR2 SYDVKM. The CDR3 here is CASSLDRLRQETQYF. The CDR3 DNA sequence: TGTGCCAGCAGTCTAGACAGGCTACGTCAAGAGACCCAGTACTTC. The variable domain in full, with the rest retrieved from reference TRBV28 and TRBJ2-5, is DVKVTQSSRYLVKRTGEKVFLECVQDMDHENMFWYRQDPGLGLRLIYFSYDVKMKEKGDIPEGYSVSREKKERFSLILESASTNQTSMYLCASSLDRLRQETQYFGPGTRLLVL.

This chain joins TRBV5-1 and TRBJ2-7, with 8 bases that match TRBD2. Germline values: CDR1 SGHRS, CDR2 YFSETQ. J lost 3 bases, V lost 4 bases, and 9 bases had no gene match. CDR3 length equals 15 residues. The CDR3 is CASSIIGSGNYEQYF. The CDR3, as DNA: TGCGCCAGCAGCATTATCGGTAGCGGGAACTACGAGCAGTACTTC.

The rearrangement links TRBV14 to TRBJ2-7; maybe TRBD2 (5 bases). The V end lost 3 bases, the J end lost 0 bases, and 9 bases lay between the germline ends. The CDR3 is 14 amino acids. Germline CDR1 is SGHDN and CDR2 is FVKESK. The DNA for the CDR3 is TGTGCCAGCAGCCAGGTCCGGGGCTCCTACGAGCAGTACTTC. This gives the protein CASSQVRGSYEQYF.

The CDR3 reads CASSLDLPTNEKLFF. CDR3 coding DNA: TGTGCCAGCAGTCTGGACTTACCAACTAATGAAAAACTGTTTTTT. This chain uses TRBV2 with TRBJ1-4; D uncertain. V lost 5 bases to trimming and J lost 0 bases, with 10 bases between them. This CDR3 comprises 15 residues. The germline V gene encodes CDR1 SNHLY and CDR2 FYNNEI.

The CDR3 nucleotides are TGCGCCAGCAGCTTGGGGCAAAATAATGAAAAACTGTTTTTT. It is translated as CASSLGQNNEKLFF. The rearrangement joins TRBV5-1 to TRBJ1-4; no clear D. The CDR3 is made up of 14 amino acids. Per the germline V gene, CDR1 is SGHRS and CDR2 is YFSETQ. V lost 0 bases and J 4 bases, leaving 7 bases between the germline ends. The full variable domain, in which reference TRBV5-1 and TRBJ1-4 provide the parts outside the CDR3, is KAGVTQTPRYLIKTRGQQVTLSCSPISGHRSVSWYQQTPGQGLQFLFEYFSETQRNKGNFPGRFSGRQFSNSRSEMNVSTLELGDSALYLCASSLGQNNEKLFFGSGTQLSVL.

The rearrangement uses TRBV11-2 and TRBJ1-3; D gene uncertain. The germline CDR1 and CDR2 sequences are SGHAT and FQNNGV. CDR3 length: 14 residues. Trimming removed 4 bases at V and 2 bases at J, with 9 bases between. The CDR3 is CASSSRGAGNTIYF. The CDR3 DNA sequence: TGTGCCAGCAGCTCACGCGGGGCTGGAAACACCATATATTTT.

The chain links TRBV19 to TRBJ2-7; TRBD1 is a possible D gene (6 bases). From germline, CDR1 is LNHDA and CDR2 SQIVND (reference sequence). This CDR3 is built from 14 residues. The V end lost 3 bases, the J end lost 4 bases, and 13 bases lay between the germline ends. For the CDR3, the DNA is TGTGCCAGTAGTATGGGACACCTAATTTACGAGCAGTACTTC. Translation: CASSMGHLIYEQYF.

This clone has a single count. The chain joins TRBV27 to TRBJ1-5, with TRBD1 identical over 8 bases. CDR3 length: 14 residues. Trimming cost V 4 bases and J 6 bases; bases outside gene matches: 5. Germline values: CDR1 MNHEY, CDR2 SMNVEV (reference sequence). CDR3 nucleotide sequence: TGTGCCAGCAGTTCGGGGACAGGTCGTCAGCCCCAGCATTTT. Amino acid sequence: CASSSGTGRQPQHF.

CDR3 nucleotides: TGCGCCAGCAGCCCAACGGTAACTAATGAAAAACTGTTTTTT. This codes for CASSPTVTNEKLFF. This chain joins TRBV5-1 and TRBJ1-4, with no clear D. Trimming removed 4 bases at V and 1 base at J, with 8 bases between. The CDR3 has 14 amino acids. Germline CDR1 and CDR2: SGHRS and YFSETQ.

The chain combines TRBV7-9 with TRBJ2-7; no reliable D call. The CDR3 has 13 residues. V shed 5 bases and J shed 0 bases, with 8 bases lying between them. Germline values: CDR1 SEHNR, CDR2 FQNEAQ (reference sequence). CDR3 DNA sequence: TGTGCCAGCAGCGGGCCCAGCTCCTACGAGCAGTACTTC. Its translation is CASSGPSSYEQYF.

V and J are TRBV21-1 and TRBJ1-5; the table assigns TRBD1, which was not confirmed against the DNA. TRBV21-1 is labeled a pseudogene. The CDR3 spans 14 residues. The CDR3 region has the DNA TGTGCCAGCAGCAAAGGGCACCGCCATCAGCCCCAGCATTTT. Amino acids: CASSKGHRHQPQHF.

The chain combines TRBV7-9 with TRBJ2-3; no clear D gene. The V gene's germline CDR1 is SEHNR and CDR2 FQNEAQ (reference sequence). The V and J ends lost 5 bases and 4 bases respectively, with 16 bases between them. The length of the CDR3 is 15 residues. CDR3 bases: TGTGCCAGCAGCCGGGTTCTCTACGGAGCAGATACGCAGTATTTT. This codes for CASSRVLYGADTQYF.

V gene TRBV10-1 combines with J gene TRBJ2-3; maybe TRBD2 (6 bases). Germline loops: CDR1 WNHNN, CDR2 SYGVQD (reference sequence). Deletions cut 4 bases from V and 6 bases from J, with 11 bases between. The CDR3 consists of 13 residues. This chain's CDR3 is CASSGLESDTQYF. The CDR3 DNA is TGCGCCAGCAGTGGACTAGAATCGGATACGCAGTATTTT.

The J gene is TRBJ2-5, the V gene TRBV30, with 11 nucleotides matching TRBD2. Trimming at V came to 3 bases and at J to 3 bases, leaving 3 bases not matched to a gene. The germline V gene encodes CDR1 GTSNPN and CDR2 SVGIG (reference sequence). The CDR3 contains 14 residues. CDR3 region: CAWSLTSGEETQYF. The CDR3 nucleotides are TGTGCCTGGAGCTTGACTAGCGGGGAAGAGACCCAGTACTTC.

The chain is built from TRBV7-8 and TRBJ2-7; D is perhaps TRBD2 (5 bases). Trimming took off 3 bases at V and 6 bases at J, with 12 bases between the two ends. The CDR3 is 13 residues long. The V gene's germline CDR1 is SGHVS and CDR2 FQNEAQ. In DNA form, the CDR3 reads TGTGCCAGCAGCTTTTCCCGGGATATCGAGCAGTACTTC. It encodes CASSFSRDIEQYF.

A word on this clone: At the DNA level, this CDR3 is encoded by other sequences in the same sample as well. The CDR3 sequence: CASTGQGYYEQYF. As DNA, the CDR3 is TGTGCCAGCACGGGACAGGGATACTACGAGCAGTACTTC. The rearrangement links TRBV28 to TRBJ2-7; 9 nucleotides line up with TRBD1. V gave up 7 bases and J gave up 3 bases; unmatched junction bases: 4. From germline, CDR1 is MDHEN and CDR2 SYDVKM. The CDR3 runs 13 residues.

V usage is TRBV1 and J usage is TRBJ2-7; the D call in the table, TRBD2, was not verified against the DNA. TRBV1 is tagged as a pseudogene. This CDR3 has 16 residues. Here the CDR3 reads CTSSLARGSGTYEQYF. As DNA, the CDR3 is TGCACCAGCAGCCTAGCGCGCGGTAGCGGGACCTACGAGCAGTACTTC.